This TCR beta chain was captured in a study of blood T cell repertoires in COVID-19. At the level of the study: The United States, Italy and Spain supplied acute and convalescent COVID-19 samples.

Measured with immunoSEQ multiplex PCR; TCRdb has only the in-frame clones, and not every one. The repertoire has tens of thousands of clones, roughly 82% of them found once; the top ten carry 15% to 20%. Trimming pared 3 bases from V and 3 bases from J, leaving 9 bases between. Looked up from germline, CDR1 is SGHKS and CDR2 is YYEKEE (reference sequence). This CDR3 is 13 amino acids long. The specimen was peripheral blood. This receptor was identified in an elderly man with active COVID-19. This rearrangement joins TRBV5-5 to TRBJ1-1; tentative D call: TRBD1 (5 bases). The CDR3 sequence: CASSSQGHTEAFF. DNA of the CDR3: TGTGCCAGCAGCTCTCAGGGTCACACTGAAGCTTTCTTT.